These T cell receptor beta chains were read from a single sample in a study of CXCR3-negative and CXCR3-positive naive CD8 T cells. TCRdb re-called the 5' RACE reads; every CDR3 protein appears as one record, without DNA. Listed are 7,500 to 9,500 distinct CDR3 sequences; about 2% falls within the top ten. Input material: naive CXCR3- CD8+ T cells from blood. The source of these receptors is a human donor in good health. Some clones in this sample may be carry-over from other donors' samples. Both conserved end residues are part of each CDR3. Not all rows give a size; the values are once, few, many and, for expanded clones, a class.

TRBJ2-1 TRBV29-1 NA CSVGQGVDEQFF
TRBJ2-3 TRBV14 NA CASSQDRLAGSTDTQYF
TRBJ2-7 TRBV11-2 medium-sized CASSASSGSRAYEQYF
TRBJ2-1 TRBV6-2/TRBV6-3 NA CDSSLGLPTYNEQFF
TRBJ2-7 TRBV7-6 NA CASSSGLAYEQYF
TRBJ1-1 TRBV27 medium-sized CASSLQGLNTEAFF
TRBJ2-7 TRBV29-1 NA CCVEDTGSHFGEQYF
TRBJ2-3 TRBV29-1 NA CSVELTGADTQYF
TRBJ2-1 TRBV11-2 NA CASSATQTSGSEQFF
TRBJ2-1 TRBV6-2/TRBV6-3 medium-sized CASRKPGTETYNEQFF
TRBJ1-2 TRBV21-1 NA CASSKGEGTYGYTF
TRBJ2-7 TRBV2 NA CASSETYEQYF
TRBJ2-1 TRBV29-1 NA CSVRQTNEQFF
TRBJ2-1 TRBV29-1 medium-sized CSVDTWPGEQFF
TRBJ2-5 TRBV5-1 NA CASSLGLGQQETQYF
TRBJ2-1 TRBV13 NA CASSWSTGTYNEQFF
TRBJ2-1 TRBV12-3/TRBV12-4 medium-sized CASSGDRVPFSSSYNEQFF
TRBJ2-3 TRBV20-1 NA CSARERQSTDTQYF
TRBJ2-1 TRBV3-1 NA CASSSLAGEEQFF
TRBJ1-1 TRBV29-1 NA CSAPGGQGNTEAFF
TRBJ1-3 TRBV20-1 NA CSARDLGNTIYF
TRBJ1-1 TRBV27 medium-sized CASRGERAEAFF
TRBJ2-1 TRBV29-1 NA CSASNLGGGRDNEQFF
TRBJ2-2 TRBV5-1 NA CASSLLGQLPYTGELFF
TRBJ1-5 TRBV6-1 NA CASSEIDSLNQPQHF
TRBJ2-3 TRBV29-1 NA CSVEDGGNGRAPDTQYF
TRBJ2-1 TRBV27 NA CASSLASGSIYEQFF
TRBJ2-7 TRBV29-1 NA CSVLDRAEQYF
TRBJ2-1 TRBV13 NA CASSAGGKDEQFF
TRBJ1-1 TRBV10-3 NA CAIRTGVEAFF
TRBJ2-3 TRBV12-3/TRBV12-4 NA CASIDLGGGPGTDTQYF
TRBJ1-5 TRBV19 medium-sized CASSWQLNSNQPQHF
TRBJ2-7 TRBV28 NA CASSRNRGLREQYF
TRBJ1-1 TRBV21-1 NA CASSKALTPGEAFF
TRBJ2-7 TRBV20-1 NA CSARDLSYEQYF
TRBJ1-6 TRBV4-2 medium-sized CASSQEGQYNSPLHF
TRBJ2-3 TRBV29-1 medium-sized CSVVGSTDTQYF
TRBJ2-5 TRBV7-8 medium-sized CASSLSLLQETQYF
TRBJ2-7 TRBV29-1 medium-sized CSAEGLANEQYF
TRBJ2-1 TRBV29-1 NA CSVEGGLRYNEQFF
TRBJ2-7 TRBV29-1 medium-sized CSVVGGTRYEQYF
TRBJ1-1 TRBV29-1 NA CSVMGGADRNTEAFF
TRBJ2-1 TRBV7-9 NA CASSSDLVNEQFF
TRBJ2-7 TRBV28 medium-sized CASSFMGQGAWEQYF
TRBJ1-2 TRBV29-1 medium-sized CSGRYRDGYTF
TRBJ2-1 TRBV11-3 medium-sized CASSARLAGNDNEQFF
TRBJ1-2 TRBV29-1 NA CSVANYVRALEGYTF
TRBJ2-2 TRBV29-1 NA CSVAVGLNTGELFF
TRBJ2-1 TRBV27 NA CASSFLGGNEQFF
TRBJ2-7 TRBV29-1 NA CSVETWDRASSGSYEQYF
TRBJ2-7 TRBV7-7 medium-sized CASSYGTGYEQYF
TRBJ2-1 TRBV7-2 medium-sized CASSLLAGVDEQFF
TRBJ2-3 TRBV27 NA CASSFKAGDRADTQYF
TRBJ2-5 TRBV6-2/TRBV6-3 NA CASSYSTIQETQYF
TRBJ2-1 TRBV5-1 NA CASRLQPGNLYNEQFF